The text below deals with one T cell receptor (beta chain). This record belongs to a study of blood T cell repertoires in COVID-19. Across the study: Samples of COVID-19 (acute and convalescent) were obtained from the United States, Italy and Spain. T cells, B-cell-depleted T cells, or PBMCs provided the cDNA or gDNA that served as material.

V was pared by 4 bases and J by 9 bases, with 6 bases of the junction left unmatched. This CDR3 comprises 13 residues. Per the original methods: It was from reference gene primer amplification that nucleated cell counts were estimated. Assay: immunoSEQ multiplex PCR; the TCRdb copy retains only in-frame clones and omits some. The V and J calls and clone size were taken over from that table, and D and trimming were inferred from the DNA. The table has about 70,000 clones, around 84% seen once. The chain is built from TRBV12-3 or TRBV12-4 and TRBJ1-1, with 9 bases lining up with TRBD1. This receptor was identified in a woman in her 70s with acute or convalescent COVID-19. Specimen: peripheral blood. The CDR3, as DNA: TGTGCCAGCAGTTCCCGGGACAGGGAAAAAGCTTTCTTT. It is translated as CASSSRDREKAFF.